The entry below describes one T cell receptor beta chain. This record comes from a study of blood T cell repertoires in COVID-19. At the level of the study: The origin of the acute and convalescent COVID-19 samples was the United States, Italy and Spain. From T cells, B-cell-depleted T cells, or PBMCs came the material, which was cDNA or gDNA.

The CDR3 spans 14 residues. Trimming shortened V by 4 bases and J by 7 bases, and 16 bases separated the two germline ends. The germline V gene encodes CDR1 SGHTA and CDR2 FQGNSA. Data came from immunoSEQ multiplex PCR; TCRdb stores just in-frame clones and leaves some out. The sample yields around 400,000 clones, under 90% seen once. The chain employs TRBV7-2 and TRBJ2-5, with D maybe TRBD2 (6 bases). Sequenced material: PBMCs or T cells enriched from blood (not recorded which). This TCR was recovered from a young woman who had recovered from COVID-19. The CDR3 DNA reads TGTGCCAGCAGCTCAGGGATGCGGGGAGGGACCCAGTACTTC. Amino acids: CASSSGMRGGTQYF. Full variable domain (remainder filled in from reference TRBV7-2 and TRBJ2-5): GAGVSQSPSNKVTEKGKDVELRCDPISGHTALYWYRQSLGQGLEFLIYFQGNSAPDKSGLPSDRFSAERTGGSVSTLTIQRTQQEDSAVYLCASSSGMRGGTQYFGPGTRLLVL.